This T cell receptor beta chain stems from a study of cytomegalovirus exposure and HLA in healthy donors. Study context: The Caucasian-associated ancestry cluster contained 81% of the approximately 400 genotyped donors. The study's findings and limits: Later analysis identified a missense DCLRE1C variant that was linked to TCR beta V- and J-gene trimming. Being productive about 90% or about 30% of the time was typical of most TCR beta V segments in an earlier analysis. Compared with the roughly 700-donor mean, an Asian-associated ancestry cluster reportedly had fewer N-insertions, according to a later analysis.

To note about this clone: The antigen remains undetermined.

V shed 3 bases and J shed 4 bases, with 15 bases lying between them. The CDR3 extends over 16 amino acids. Germline V CDR1 and CDR2: LNHDA, SQIVND (reference sequence). 13 Jbeta primers and 60 Vbeta primers were used for the PCR. Some clones are missing from TCRdb's copy, which holds only in-frame ones; the method was immunoSEQ multiplex PCR. The sample holds more than 120,000 clones, approximately 80% seen once. The chain joins TRBV19 to TRBJ2-2; a weak D match, TRBD1 (8 bases). Sequencing input: PBMCs. The clonotype was recovered from a male donor in good health and CMV-seronegative. The CDR3, as DNA: TGTGCCAGTAGTATTTACACAGGGGGGGTCACCGGGGAGCTGTTTTTT. Its translation is CASSIYTGGVTGELFF.